The 4 T cell receptor beta chains below all came from one sample that was sequenced in a study of shared clonotypes between healthy human individuals. The data were produced by immunoSEQ multiplex PCR, yet TCRdb's version contains in-frame clones alone and is incomplete. The sample consists of about 470,000 clones, about four fifths of them appearing once. The sequencing input was PBMCs. The receptors shown here come from a woman aged 35 to 49 in good health. Some clones in this sample may be carry-over from other donors' samples.

The table lists this clone with a few counts. The CDR3 spells CASGSGTVTDTQYF. The CDR3 DNA reads TGTGCTAGTGGTTCCGGGACAGTCACAGATACGCAGTATTTT. The V call is TRBV12-5, the J call TRBJ2-3; 7 bases fit TRBD1. CDR1 and CDR2 from the germline V gene are LGHNT and FRNRAP. The CDR3 consists of 14 residues. Trimming took 4 bases from V and 2 from J; bases not matched to a gene: 3.

Comments on this clone: The sample contains more than one DNA sequence encoding this CDR3. This chain links TRBV29-1 with TRBJ2-1, with D possibly matching TRBD2 (6 bases). Trimming shortened V by 4 bases and J by 4 bases, and 11 bases separated the two germline ends. The germline CDR1 and CDR2 sequences are SQVTM and ANQGSEA. The CDR3 runs to 13 residues. The CDR3 loop is CSVVVGGYNEQFF. The CDR3 bases are TGCAGCGTTGTTGTCGGGGGATACAATGAGCAGTTCTTC.

The chain joins TRBV6-1 to TRBJ2-5, with 9 nucleotides matching TRBD2. This CDR3 has 16 residues. Germline V lookup: CDR1 MNHNS, CDR2 SASEGT. J lost 5 bases, V lost 4 bases, and 11 bases had no gene match. CDR3 sequence (DNA): TGTGCCAGCAGTGGGAGCTTAGCGGGAGAGGCTGAGACCCAGTACTTC. It yields the protein CASSGSLAGEAETQYF.

The CDR3 sequence is CAISRGSSYNEQFF. CDR3 DNA sequence: TGTGCCATCAGCCGCGGGAGCTCCTACAATGAGCAGTTCTTC. The chain has TRBV10-3 and TRBJ2-1, with 7 bases aligning to TRBD2. Germline V gene data show CDR1 as ENHRY and CDR2 as SYGVKD. The ends lost 6 bases at V and 0 bases at J; junction bases unmatched: 2. The length of the CDR3 is 14 residues.